These 5 T cell receptor beta chains were sequenced from one sample in a study of spatial heterogeneity in lung cancer. Via MiXCR, TCRdb re-called the 5' RACE reads, giving one row per CDR3 protein. The data contain about 48,000 distinct CDR3 sequences, less than 6% of them singletons. This sample's time point: sample taken at primary tumor resection. Sequenced here: PBMCs, sampled at surgery. The source is a male donor with early-stage non-small cell lung cancer.

With regard to this clonotype: A much larger clone sits a single nucleotide away, making a read error possible. The CDR3 ends on some other residue instead of the conserved phenylalanine or tryptophan, so this is likely a read error. The limits of the CDR3 on the DNA are not certain, so only TCRdb's listed CDR3 is given. This chain joins TRBV21-1 and TRBJ2-7. TRBV21-1 is given as a pseudogene. A total of 12 residues make up the CDR3, ends included. This CDR3 reads CASSFSSYEQYS.

This clonotype occurred many times. This chain joins TRBV20-1 and TRBJ2-1, with a tentative D call TRBD1 (6 bases). The CDR3 covers 17 residues. With 1 base removed from V and 6 bases from J, the gap between germline ends came to 22 bases. CDR1 is DFQATT, CDR2 SNEGSKA, per germline (reference sequence). CDR3 protein: CSARAEVGAGAGNEQFF. The CDR3 bases are TGCAGTGCTAGAGCCGAAGTTGGGGCAGGGGCTGGCAATGAGCAGTTCTTC.

At least ten counts were recorded for this clonotype. The J gene is TRBJ2-3, the V gene TRBV6-1; 12 nucleotides match TRBD2. The CDR3 runs 17 residues. Germline V CDR1 and CDR2: MNHNS, SASEGT. J gave up 2 bases and V 0 bases, and 3 bases lay outside the gene matches. DNA for the CDR3: TGTGCCAGCAGTGAAGCGGGACTAGCGGGCCTCACAGATACGCAGTATTTT. Protein product: CASSEAGLAGLTDTQYF.

This clonotype showed up just a few times. The chain joins TRBV3-1 to TRBJ2-7; no clear D. The CDR3 consists of 11 residues. Germline values: CDR1 LGHDT, CDR2 YNNKEL (reference sequence). Trimming took 3 bases from V and 4 from J, leaving 4 bases between them. CDR3 sequence: CASSHVYEQYF. The CDR3 DNA sequence: TGTGCCAGCAGCCATGTATACGAGCAGTACTTC.

This clonotype has at least ten counts. The V and J genes are TRBV28 and TRBJ2-1, with 12 bases aligning to TRBD2. V lost 6 bases to trimming and J lost 5 bases; unmatched junction nucleotides: 8. There are 16 residues in the CDR3. Germline assignment: CDR1 MDHEN and CDR2 SYDVKM. DNA of the CDR3: TGTGCCAGCAGGCCGACTAGCGGGAGTACAAACAATGAGCAGTTCTTC. This sequence encodes CASRPTSGSTNNEQFF.